A selection of T cell receptor beta chains follows, all from one sample in a study of T cell changes during pregnancy in multiple sclerosis. Assay used: immunoSEQ multiplex PCR; TCRdb lists only in-frame clones, some missing. This table holds roughly 29,000 clones, 85% to 90% found once. The source was CD8+ T cells from peripheral blood mononuclear cells, collected before pregnancy. These receptors originate from a female donor with multiple sclerosis, enrolled in a pregnancy study. Both conserved end residues are part of each CDR3. A D gene is named only where the DNA matches it firmly. Clone size is stated in some rows and not others, as once, few, many or a class when expanded.

d_call: -; cdr3_length: 16; j_call: TRBJ1-6; clone_size: -; v_call: TRBV4-3; cdr3_aa: CASSLGLIVYNSPLHF; cdr3_nt: TGCGCCAGCAGCCTGGGACTTATAGTGTATAATTCACCCCTCCACTTT
d_call: TRBD2; cdr3_length: 18; j_call: TRBJ2-3; clone_size: -; v_call: TRBV4-2; cdr3_aa: CASSPLWTSGGGTDTQYF; cdr3_nt: TGTGCCAGCAGCCCCCTATGGACTAGCGGGGGGGGCACAGATACGCAGTATTTT
d_call: -; cdr3_length: 12; j_call: TRBJ2-5; clone_size: -; v_call: TRBV4-1; cdr3_aa: CASSLSEETQYF; cdr3_nt: TGCGCCAGCAGCCTTTCAGAAGAGACCCAGTACTTC
d_call: TRBD1; cdr3_length: 16; j_call: TRBJ1-2; clone_size: -; v_call: TRBV27; cdr3_aa: CASSLGWTGIVGGYTF; cdr3_nt: TGTGCCAGCAGTTTGGGATGGACAGGGATCGTAGGTGGCTACACCTTC
d_call: -; cdr3_length: 14; j_call: TRBJ2-7; clone_size: -; v_call: TRBV4-3; cdr3_aa: CASSQEAGYYEQYF; cdr3_nt: TGCGCCAGCAGCCAAGAAGCAGGGTACTACGAGCAGTACTTC
d_call: -; cdr3_length: 15; j_call: TRBJ2-2; clone_size: -; v_call: TRBV15; cdr3_aa: CATSGDYGNTGELFF; cdr3_nt: TGTGCCACCAGCGGCGACTACGGGAACACCGGGGAGCTGTTTTTT
d_call: TRBD1; cdr3_length: 16; j_call: TRBJ1-5; clone_size: -; v_call: TRBV15; cdr3_aa: CATSTGTVGAYQPQHF; cdr3_nt: TGTGCCACCAGCACCGGGACAGTTGGGGCCTATCAGCCCCAGCATTTT
d_call: -; cdr3_length: 14; j_call: TRBJ1-6; clone_size: -; v_call: TRBV5-1; cdr3_aa: CASSPTGDNSPLHF; cdr3_nt: TGCGCCAGCAGCCCGACAGGTGATAATTCACCCCTCCACTTT
d_call: -; cdr3_length: 15; j_call: TRBJ2-3; clone_size: -; v_call: TRBV10-3; cdr3_aa: CAISDGGQSTDTQYF; cdr3_nt: TGTGCCATCAGTGATGGTGGGCAGAGCACAGATACGCAGTATTTT
d_call: -; cdr3_length: 13; j_call: TRBJ1-2; clone_size: few; v_call: TRBV2; cdr3_aa: CASSGRDNYGYTF; cdr3_nt: TGTGCCAGCAGTGGGCGGGACAACTATGGCTACACCTTC
d_call: -; cdr3_length: 15; j_call: TRBJ2-2; clone_size: -; v_call: TRBV30; cdr3_aa: CAWRLTRRTTGELFF; cdr3_nt: TGTGCCTGGAGGCTCACGCGGCGAACCACCGGGGAGCTGTTTTTT
d_call: -; cdr3_length: 15; j_call: TRBJ2-3; clone_size: -; v_call: TRBV5-4; cdr3_aa: CASSLGPGNTDTQYF; cdr3_nt: TGTGCCAGCAGCTTGGGCCCGGGAAACACAGATACGCAGTATTTT
d_call: TRBD1; cdr3_length: 15; j_call: TRBJ1-1; clone_size: -; v_call: TRBV5-6; cdr3_aa: CASSLTTGVWTEAFF; cdr3_nt: TGTGCCAGCAGCTTGACTACAGGGGTATGGACTGAAGCTTTCTTT
d_call: -; cdr3_length: 15; j_call: TRBJ1-6; clone_size: -; v_call: TRBV15; cdr3_aa: CATSSKALGNSPLHF; cdr3_nt: TGTGCCACCAGCTCAAAAGCCCTCGGTAATTCACCCCTCCACTTT
d_call: TRBD1; cdr3_length: 16; j_call: TRBJ1-4; clone_size: once; v_call: TRBV19; cdr3_aa: CASSIDLETGDEKLFF; cdr3_nt: TGTGCCAGTAGTATAGATCTTGAGACAGGGGATGAAAAACTGTTTTTT
d_call: -; cdr3_length: 14; j_call: TRBJ1-1; clone_size: once; v_call: TRBV11-2; cdr3_aa: CASSLRSRDTEAFF; cdr3_nt: TGTGCCAGCAGCTTAAGATCCCGCGACACTGAAGCTTTCTTT
d_call: -; cdr3_length: 13; j_call: TRBJ1-2; clone_size: -; v_call: TRBV28; cdr3_aa: CASSLRTDYGYTF; cdr3_nt: TGTGCCAGCAGTTTGAGGACAGACTATGGCTACACCTTC
d_call: -; cdr3_length: 13; j_call: TRBJ1-2; clone_size: -; v_call: TRBV7-2; cdr3_aa: CASSLALGDGYTF; cdr3_nt: TGTGCCAGCAGCTTAGCGCTTGGAGACGGCTACACCTTC
d_call: TRBD2; cdr3_length: 18; j_call: TRBJ2-3; clone_size: -; v_call: TRBV2; cdr3_aa: CASTEAAGAFSSTDTQYF; cdr3_nt: TGTGCCAGCACTGAAGCAGCGGGGGCCTTCTCTAGCACAGATACGCAGTATTTT
d_call: TRBD1; cdr3_length: 14; j_call: TRBJ2-7; clone_size: once; v_call: TRBV5-1; cdr3_aa: CASSWGTGSYEQYF; cdr3_nt: TGCGCCAGCAGCTGGGGGACAGGATCCTACGAGCAGTACTTC
d_call: -; cdr3_length: 15; j_call: TRBJ2-1; clone_size: -; v_call: TRBV7-8; cdr3_aa: CASSLVRAPYNEQFF; cdr3_nt: TGTGCCAGCAGCTTAGTCAGGGCCCCCTACAATGAGCAGTTCTTC
d_call: TRBD2; cdr3_length: 16; j_call: TRBJ2-1; clone_size: -; v_call: TRBV27; cdr3_aa: CASSRSPGGGYNEQFF; cdr3_nt: TGTGCCAGCAGTCGCTCTCCGGGCGGGGGCTACAATGAGCAGTTCTTC
d_call: TRBD2; cdr3_length: 16; j_call: TRBJ2-3; clone_size: -; v_call: TRBV6-4; cdr3_aa: CASSDEAGGTTDTQYF; cdr3_nt: TGTGCCAGCAGTGATGAAGCGGGGGGGACCACAGATACGCAGTATTTT
d_call: -; cdr3_length: 13; j_call: TRBJ2-7; clone_size: -; v_call: TRBV7-6; cdr3_aa: CASSLRGNYEQYF; cdr3_nt: TGTGCCAGCAGCTTAAGGGGTAACTACGAGCAGTACTTC
d_call: -; cdr3_length: 15; j_call: TRBJ1-1; clone_size: -; v_call: TRBV2; cdr3_aa: CASSEGWAFETEAFF; cdr3_nt: TGTGCCAGCAGTGAAGGATGGGCATTCGAGACTGAAGCTTTCTTT
d_call: TRBD1; cdr3_length: 14; j_call: TRBJ2-7; clone_size: -; v_call: TRBV28; cdr3_aa: CASTPAGQGSEQYF; cdr3_nt: TGTGCCAGCACCCCGGCGGGACAGGGTAGCGAGCAGTACTTC
d_call: -; cdr3_length: 13; j_call: TRBJ2-1; clone_size: -; v_call: TRBV28; cdr3_aa: CASDSNSYNEQFF; cdr3_nt: TGTGCCAGCGACTCTAACTCCTACAATGAGCAGTTCTTC
d_call: TRBD2; cdr3_length: 15; j_call: TRBJ2-1; clone_size: -; v_call: TRBV6-1; cdr3_aa: CASSEASGGYNEQFF; cdr3_nt: TGTGCCAGCAGTGAAGCTAGCGGGGGCTACAATGAGCAGTTCTTC
d_call: -; cdr3_length: 11; j_call: TRBJ1-1; clone_size: once; v_call: TRBV27; cdr3_aa: CASRGFTEAFF; cdr3_nt: TGTGCCAGCAGGGGCTTCACTGAAGCTTTCTTT
d_call: -; cdr3_length: 15; j_call: TRBJ1-4; clone_size: -; v_call: TRBV28; cdr3_aa: CASSSLLGWEEKLFF; cdr3_nt: TGTGCCAGCAGTTCACTACTGGGTTGGGAGGAAAAACTGTTTTTT
d_call: -; cdr3_length: 11; j_call: TRBJ2-1; clone_size: -; v_call: TRBV20-1; cdr3_aa: CSASLWAEQFF; cdr3_nt: TGCAGTGCCTCCCTTTGGGCCGAGCAGTTCTTC
d_call: TRBD1; cdr3_length: 15; j_call: TRBJ2-6; clone_size: -; v_call: TRBV5-1; cdr3_aa: CASSLEGAGANVLTF; cdr3_nt: TGCGCCAGCAGCTTGGAGGGGGCCGGGGCCAACGTCCTGACTTTC
d_call: -; cdr3_length: 13; j_call: TRBJ1-2; clone_size: medium-sized; v_call: TRBV28; cdr3_aa: CASSLYRTYGYTF; cdr3_nt: TGTGCCAGCAGTTTATACAGAACCTATGGCTACACCTTC
d_call: -; cdr3_length: 12; j_call: TRBJ1-2; clone_size: -; v_call: TRBV19; cdr3_aa: CASQDIYYGYTF; cdr3_nt: TGTGCCAGCCAGGACATTTACTATGGCTACACCTTC
d_call: -; cdr3_length: 15; j_call: TRBJ1-6; clone_size: many; v_call: TRBV21-1; cdr3_aa: CASSTRDRVNSPLHF; cdr3_nt: TGTGCCAGCAGCACCCGGGACAGGGTTAATTCACCCCTCCACTTT
d_call: TRBD1; cdr3_length: 14; j_call: TRBJ1-2; clone_size: -; v_call: TRBV11-2; cdr3_aa: CASSLTGDPYGYTF; cdr3_nt: TGTGCCAGCAGCTTAACAGGGGATCCCTATGGCTACACCTTC
d_call: TRBD1; cdr3_length: 15; j_call: TRBJ2-7; clone_size: -; v_call: TRBV5-5; cdr3_aa: CASSTPGQGPYEQYF; cdr3_nt: TGTGCCAGCAGCACGCCGGGACAGGGGCCCTACGAGCAGTACTTC
d_call: TRBD1; cdr3_length: 14; j_call: TRBJ1-2; clone_size: -; v_call: TRBV27; cdr3_aa: CASSTLKGGEGYTF; cdr3_nt: TGTGCCAGCAGTACTCTCAAAGGGGGCGAAGGCTACACCTTC
d_call: TRBD1; cdr3_length: 14; j_call: TRBJ1-2; clone_size: -; v_call: TRBV11-2; cdr3_aa: CASTPNGQGDGYTF; cdr3_nt: TGTGCCAGCACCCCCAACGGACAGGGTGATGGCTACACCTTC
d_call: -; cdr3_length: 11; j_call: TRBJ2-5; clone_size: -; v_call: TRBV9; cdr3_aa: CASRQGETQYF; cdr3_nt: TGTGCCAGCCGGCAGGGGGAGACCCAGTACTTC
d_call: TRBD2; cdr3_length: 16; j_call: TRBJ2-1; clone_size: -; v_call: TRBV27; cdr3_aa: CASSLSPAGGLNEQFF; cdr3_nt: TGTGCCAGCAGTTTATCCCCAGCGGGGGGGCTTAATGAGCAGTTCTTC
d_call: -; cdr3_length: 19; j_call: TRBJ2-3; clone_size: -; v_call: TRBV7-9; cdr3_aa: CASSLVRGVVPSSTDTQYF; cdr3_nt: TGTGCCAGCAGCTTAGTCCGCGGGGTCGTTCCTTCTAGCACAGATACGCAGTATTTT
d_call: TRBD1; cdr3_length: 18; j_call: TRBJ1-4; clone_size: -; v_call: TRBV13; cdr3_aa: CASSLGLSVDRGREKLFF; cdr3_nt: TGTGCCAGCAGCTTAGGCCTTTCGGTGGACAGGGGGCGTGAAAAACTGTTTTTT
d_call: TRBD1; cdr3_length: 20; j_call: TRBJ2-6; clone_size: -; v_call: TRBV4-3; cdr3_aa: CASSHPGQGNPRTGANVLTF; cdr3_nt: TGCGCCAGCAGCCACCCGGGACAGGGGAACCCTAGAACTGGGGCCAACGTCCTGACTTTC
d_call: -; cdr3_length: 11; j_call: TRBJ1-6; clone_size: -; v_call: TRBV25-1; cdr3_aa: CASSSGSPLHF; cdr3_nt: TGTGCCAGCAGTTCAGGTTCACCCCTCCACTTT
d_call: TRBD2; cdr3_length: 15; j_call: TRBJ2-7; clone_size: -; v_call: TRBV6-1; cdr3_aa: CASSEEGTSGYEQYF; cdr3_nt: TGTGCCAGCAGTGAAGAAGGGACTAGCGGGTACGAGCAGTACTTC
d_call: -; cdr3_length: 13; j_call: TRBJ2-7; clone_size: -; v_call: TRBV27; cdr3_aa: CASSLNRAYEQYF; cdr3_nt: TGTGCCAGCAGTTTGAACAGGGCCTACGAGCAGTACTTC
d_call: TRBD1; cdr3_length: 12; j_call: TRBJ1-1; clone_size: -; v_call: TRBV6-6; cdr3_aa: CASTGTGAEAFF; cdr3_nt: TGTGCCAGCACGGGGACAGGGGCTGAAGCTTTCTTT
d_call: TRBD1; cdr3_length: 19; j_call: TRBJ1-2; clone_size: -; v_call: TRBV5-4; cdr3_aa: CASSPLPQDRVDSRYGYTF; cdr3_nt: TGTGCCAGCAGTCCCCTGCCGCAGGACAGGGTAGATTCGAGATATGGCTACACCTTC
d_call: TRBD1; cdr3_length: 14; j_call: TRBJ1-2; clone_size: -; v_call: TRBV5-4; cdr3_aa: CASSLPGGFYGYTF; cdr3_nt: TGTGCCAGCAGCTTGCCAGGGGGATTCTATGGCTACACCTTC
d_call: -; cdr3_length: 14; j_call: TRBJ2-1; clone_size: -; v_call: TRBV4-3; cdr3_aa: CASSQNRAYNEQFF; cdr3_nt: TGCGCCAGCAGCCAAAACCGGGCCTACAATGAGCAGTTCTTC
d_call: -; cdr3_length: 11; j_call: TRBJ2-7; clone_size: -; v_call: TRBV19; cdr3_aa: CASSLGYEQYF; cdr3_nt: TGTGCCAGTAGTCTCGGCTACGAGCAGTACTTC
d_call: -; cdr3_length: 16; j_call: TRBJ1-6; clone_size: -; v_call: TRBV5-6; cdr3_aa: CASSLRQAGQESPLHF; cdr3_nt: TGTGCCAGCAGCTTGCGGCAGGCGGGCCAGGAGTCACCCCTCCACTTT